This T cell receptor beta chain derives from a study of cytomegalovirus exposure and HLA in healthy donors. Trimming pared 6 bases from V and 0 bases from J, leaving 11 bases between. Germline V gives CDR1 MNHEY, CDR2 SMNVEV (reference sequence). CDR3 length: 14 amino acids. Study findings and constraints: Roughly uniform sequencing depth across donors was assumed, possibly incorrectly. TCR beta V segments were, for the most part, productive about 87% or about 30% of the time in an earlier analysis.

The PCR employed 60 Vbeta primers together with 13 Jbeta primers. Profiled with immunoSEQ multiplex PCR; TCRdb holds only in-frame clones, not every one. The table has about 140,000 clones, around 80% seen once. Of note for this clone: The target antigen is unknown.

This receptor was identified in a man in his forties in good health and CMV-seropositive. Sequencing was done on a sample of PBMCs. The V and J genes are TRBV27 and TRBJ1-1, with D possibly matching TRBD1 (6 bases). The CDR3 spells CASSGTPMNTEAFF. The CDR3, as DNA: TGTGCCAGCAGCGGGACACCTATGAACACTGAAGCTTTCTTT.